Described below is a single T cell receptor (beta chain) sequence and its context. This sample is part of a study of blood T cell repertoires in COVID-19. Study background: PBMCs, B-cell-depleted T cells, or T cells provided the cDNA or gDNA that made up the material.

Here immunoSEQ multiplex PCR was the method, and the copy in TCRdb shows in-frame clones only, minus some. The table shows roughly 39,000 clones, with around nine tenths occurring only once. CDR1 and CDR2 from the germline V gene are MNHEY and SVGEGT. Trimming took 1 base from V and 3 from J, leaving 15 bases between them. This CDR3 region has 16 residues. The V gene is TRBV6-2 or TRBV6-3, the J gene TRBJ1-1; D perhaps matches TRBD1 (5 bases). This sequence was found in a human donor in a cohort sampled during active COVID-19. Sequenced material: peripheral blood. The CDR3 protein is CASSYFRVAVYTEAFF. CDR3 sequence (DNA): TGTGCCAGCAGTTACTTCAGGGTAGCTGTTTACACTGAAGCTTTCTTT.